A single sample gave rise to the 3 T cell receptor beta chains below, sequenced in a study of T cells in Graves' hyperthyroidism and ophthalmopathy (dated by TCRdb to about 2019). The library was built by means of multiplex PCR. Sequencing took place on an Illumina HiSeq 2000. Amplification of TCR beta CDR3 regions was carried out from RNA transcripts. The TCR CDR3 was subjected to a first round of RT-PCR using the HTBI primer set and the Qiagen OneStep RT-PCR kit. The public reads were quality trimmed at Q25 with fastp and then assembled into clones with MiXCR by TCRdb, keeping productive beta chains. One record per CDR3 amino acid sequence lists the most common genes and DNA. The sample table shows fewer than 350,000 distinct CDR3 sequences, and roughly 13% are seen once. The ten largest account for 7% to 9% of the sample. The sample was blood. These receptors were taken from a woman aged 40-49 years with Graves' hyperthyroidism.

This clonotype was seen at least ten times. In nucleotides, the CDR3 is TGTGCCAGCAGTCTCGAACCGACGGTTCCTAGCACAGATACGCAGTATTTT. Amino acid sequence: CASSLEPTVPSTDTQYF. The chain uses TRBV12-3 or TRBV12-4 and TRBJ2-3; unclear D gene. The CDR3 extends over 17 amino acids. Trimming stripped 5 bases from V and 0 bases from J, with 18 bases between.

This clonotype was recorded at least ten times. The rearrangement links TRBV29-1 to TRBJ1-4, with D possibly being TRBD1 (5 bases). The CDR3 is made up of 15 amino acids. Looked up from germline, CDR1 is SQVTM and CDR2 is ANQGSEA. Trimming took 5 bases from V and 2 from J, leaving 15 bases between them. The CDR3 bases are TGCAGCGTTAGCAGGGATATGGGGACTAATGAAAAACTGTTTTTT. It translates to CSVSRDMGTNEKLFF.

This clonotype appeared many times. This chain joins TRBV20-1 and TRBJ2-7, with 9 bases that match TRBD1. This CDR3 has 13 amino acids. Germline CDR1 is DFQATT and CDR2 is SNEGSKA (reference sequence). The V gene end was trimmed by 2 bases and the J gene end by 5 bases; junction bases not matched to a gene: 4. CDR3 DNA: TGCAGTGCTAGACCGGACAGGGGTCACGAGCAGTACTTC. Translation gives CSARPDRGHEQYF.